Listed below are T cell receptor beta chains from one sample, sequenced in a study of OX40 agonist ivuxolimab in advanced cancers. Only in-frame clones appear in the TCRdb table, and some are missing; sequencing was by immunoSEQ multiplex PCR. The data hold about 85,000 clones, with about 86% observed a single time. Sequences were derived from CD4+ or CD8+ T cells sorted from blood, sampled in a trial of the OX40 agonist ivuxolimab. These receptors all come from an adult with an advanced solid tumor such as melanoma, head and neck, liver or kidney cancer. CDR3s include the opening cysteine and the closing phenylalanine or tryptophan. The order of the fields is J gene, V gene, CDR3 protein.

TRBJ1-4,TRBV7-2,CASTRIGSTNEKLFF
TRBJ1-6,TRBV5-4,CASSLSAGPSPLHF
TRBJ2-7,TRBV30,CAWSVSGGPYEQYF
TRBJ2-3,TRBV28,CASSLSSGGTDTQYF
TRBJ1-2,TRBV7-3,CASSTGQDRSYTF
TRBJ1-1,TRBV15,CATSRDRGGGTEAFF
TRBJ1-2,TRBV28,CASSPAGGHMGYTF
TRBJ1-6,TRBV11-2,CASSFGGSISPLHF
TRBJ2-3,TRBV6-1,CASSADRGPTDTQYF
TRBJ1-6,TRBV7-3,CASSLAWVRDKNSPLHF
TRBJ1-2,TRBV6-4,CASSDSGGIYTF
TRBJ1-4,TRBV10-3,CAISEGRLPATNEKLFF
TRBJ2-5,TRBV7-3,CASSLTGRRNQETQYF
TRBJ2-7,TRBV11-3,CASSWNSMSEQYF
TRBJ1-1,TRBV5-8,CASRGLTGEAFF
TRBJ2-2,TRBV28,CASNPPPGGELFF
TRBJ1-1,TRBV28,CASSRWGTPEYAFF
TRBJ1-1,TRBV5-1,CASRTTVSNTEAFF
TRBJ1-2,TRBV2,CASSADRGLRGYTF
TRBJ2-4,TRBV5-6,CASSWRTSAAKNIQYF
TRBJ1-2,TRBV7-9,CASSGAGWEAGYTF
TRBJ1-3,TRBV28,CASRGDSSGNTIYF
TRBJ1-1,TRBV19,CASTKQGVRATEAFF
TRBJ1-2,TRBV2,CASWTSLNYGYTF
TRBJ2-5,TRBV30,CAGRPSGGPLETQYF
TRBJ1-3,TRBV19,CASSTGQNSGNTIYF
TRBJ1-1,TRBV6-6,CASSAGGPDTEAFF
TRBJ1-2,TRBV7-3,CASSLTSNYGYTF
TRBJ2-1,TRBV11-2,CASSQTSGGNNEQFF
TRBJ2-2,TRBV4-1,CASSQLSGTGSTGELFF
TRBJ1-5,TRBV2,CASSVEDFSNQPQHF
TRBJ1-1,TRBV30,CAWTIGEGTEAFF
TRBJ1-5,TRBV14,CASSQTHKGRNQPQHF
TRBJ1-2,TRBV7-8,CASSLVEDSGARGYTF
TRBJ2-1,TRBV19,CASGVYNEQFF
TRBJ1-1,TRBV10-1,CASSINRRAEAFF
TRBJ1-5,TRBV7-6,CASSLGTTNQPQHF
TRBJ2-1,TRBV5-1,CASSFAGQPYNEQFF
TRBJ1-3,TRBV28,CASTFDRSRGNTIYF
TRBJ1-5,TRBV4-3,CASSPYWDVSNQPQHF
TRBJ1-6,TRBV30,CACRDRDNSPLHF
TRBJ2-7,TRBV5-1,CASSLGHGYEQYF
TRBJ2-1,TRBV2,CASSDASSEFF
TRBJ2-6,TRBV9,CASSVEGPGANVLTF
TRBJ1-6,TRBV6-5,CASSYREGSNSPLHF
TRBJ2-7,TRBV5-1,CASSPLGPRYEQYF
TRBJ2-3,TRBV11-1,CASSSLAGAETDTQYF